This paragraph covers one T cell receptor (beta chain) sequence. Its antigen is unknown. Sequencing was performed with immunoSEQ multiplex PCR; in TCRdb, only in-frame clones are kept and a portion is missing. The sample records approximately 81,000 clones, under 80% being singletons. This CDR3 contains 15 residues. V was pared by 1 base and J by 2 bases, with 1 base of the junction left unmatched. The germline CDR1 and CDR2 sequences are SEHNR and FQNEAQ (reference sequence). This sample stems from a study of radiotherapy plus CTLA-4 blockade in lung cancer. The study, taken as a whole, reports: Tumor-derived TCR clones expanded in blood after radiotherapy plus ipilimumab.

The rearrangement joins TRBV7-9 to TRBJ1-2; 10 bases map to TRBD1. The sequencing used peripheral blood, collected from a patient treated with radiotherapy plus ipilimumab. The receptor's source is a human donor with non-small cell lung cancer who had a partial response to radiotherapy plus ipilimumab. Some clones in this sample may be carry-over from other donors' samples. The CDR3 nucleotides are TGTGCCAGCAGCTTAGTGGGACAGGGGAACTATGGCTACACCTTC. Amino acids: CASSLVGQGNYGYTF. Filled out from reference TRBV7-9 and TRBJ1-2, the complete variable domain reads DTGVSQNPRHKITKRGQNVTFRCDPISEHNRLYWYRQTLGQGPEFLTYFQNEAQLEKSRLLSDRFSAERPKGSFSTLEIQRTEQGDSAMYLCASSLVGQGNYGYTFGSGTRLTVV.